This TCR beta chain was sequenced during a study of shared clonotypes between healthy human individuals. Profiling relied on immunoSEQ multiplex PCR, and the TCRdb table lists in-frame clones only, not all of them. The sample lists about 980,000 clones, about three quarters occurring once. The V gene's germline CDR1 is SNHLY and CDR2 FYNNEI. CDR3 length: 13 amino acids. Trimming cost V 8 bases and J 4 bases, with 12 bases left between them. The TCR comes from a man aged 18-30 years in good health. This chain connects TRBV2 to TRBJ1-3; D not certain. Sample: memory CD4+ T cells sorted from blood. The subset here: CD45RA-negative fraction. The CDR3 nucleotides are TGTGCCAGCTCTCCAGCCTCGGGAAACACCATATATTTT. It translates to CASSPASGNTIYF.